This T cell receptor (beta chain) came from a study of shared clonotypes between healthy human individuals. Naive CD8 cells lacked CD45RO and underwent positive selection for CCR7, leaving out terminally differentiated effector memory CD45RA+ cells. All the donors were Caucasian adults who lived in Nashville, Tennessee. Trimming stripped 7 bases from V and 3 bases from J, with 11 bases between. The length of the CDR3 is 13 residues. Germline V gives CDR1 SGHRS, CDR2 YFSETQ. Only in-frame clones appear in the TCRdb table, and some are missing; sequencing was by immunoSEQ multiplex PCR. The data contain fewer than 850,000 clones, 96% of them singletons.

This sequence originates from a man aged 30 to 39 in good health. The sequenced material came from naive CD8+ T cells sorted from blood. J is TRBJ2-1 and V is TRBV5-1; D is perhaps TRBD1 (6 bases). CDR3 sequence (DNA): TGCGCCAGCCGGGACATTAACTACAATGAGCAGTTCTTC. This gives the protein CASRDINYNEQFF.